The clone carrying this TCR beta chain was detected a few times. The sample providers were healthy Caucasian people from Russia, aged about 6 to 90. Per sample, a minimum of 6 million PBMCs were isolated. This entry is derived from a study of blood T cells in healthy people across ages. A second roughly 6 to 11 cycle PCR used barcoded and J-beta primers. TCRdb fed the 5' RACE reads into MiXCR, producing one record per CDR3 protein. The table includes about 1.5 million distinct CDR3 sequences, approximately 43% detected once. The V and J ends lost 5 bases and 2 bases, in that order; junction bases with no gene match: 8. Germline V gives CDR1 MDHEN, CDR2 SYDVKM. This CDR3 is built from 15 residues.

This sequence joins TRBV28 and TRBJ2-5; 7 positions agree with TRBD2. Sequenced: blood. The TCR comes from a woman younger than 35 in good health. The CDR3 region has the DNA TGTGCCAGCAGTGGGCGGGAGTTAGGTCAAGAGACCCAGTACTTC. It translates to CASSGRELGQETQYF.